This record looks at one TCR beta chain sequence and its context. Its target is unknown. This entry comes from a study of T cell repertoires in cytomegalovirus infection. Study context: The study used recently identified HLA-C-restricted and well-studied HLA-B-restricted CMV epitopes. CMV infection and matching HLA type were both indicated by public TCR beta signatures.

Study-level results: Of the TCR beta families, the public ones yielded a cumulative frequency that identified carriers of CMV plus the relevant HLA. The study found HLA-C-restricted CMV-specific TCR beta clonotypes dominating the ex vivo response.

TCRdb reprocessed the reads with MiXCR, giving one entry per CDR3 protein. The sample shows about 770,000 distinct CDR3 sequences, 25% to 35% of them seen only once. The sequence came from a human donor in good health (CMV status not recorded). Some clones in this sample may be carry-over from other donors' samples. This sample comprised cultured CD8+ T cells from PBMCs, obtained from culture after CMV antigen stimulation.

In nucleotides, the CDR3 is TGTGCCAGCAGCCAAGAAACAGGGACAGCGAGAAACTATGGCTACACCTTC. Amino acids: CASSQETGTARNYGYTF. The chain combines TRBV4-2 with TRBJ1-2; 7 nucleotides agree with TRBD1. The CDR3 sequence is 17 residues long. J lost 2 bases, V lost 0 bases, and 9 bases had no gene match. Germline lookup yields CDR1 LGHNA and CDR2 YNFKEQ.